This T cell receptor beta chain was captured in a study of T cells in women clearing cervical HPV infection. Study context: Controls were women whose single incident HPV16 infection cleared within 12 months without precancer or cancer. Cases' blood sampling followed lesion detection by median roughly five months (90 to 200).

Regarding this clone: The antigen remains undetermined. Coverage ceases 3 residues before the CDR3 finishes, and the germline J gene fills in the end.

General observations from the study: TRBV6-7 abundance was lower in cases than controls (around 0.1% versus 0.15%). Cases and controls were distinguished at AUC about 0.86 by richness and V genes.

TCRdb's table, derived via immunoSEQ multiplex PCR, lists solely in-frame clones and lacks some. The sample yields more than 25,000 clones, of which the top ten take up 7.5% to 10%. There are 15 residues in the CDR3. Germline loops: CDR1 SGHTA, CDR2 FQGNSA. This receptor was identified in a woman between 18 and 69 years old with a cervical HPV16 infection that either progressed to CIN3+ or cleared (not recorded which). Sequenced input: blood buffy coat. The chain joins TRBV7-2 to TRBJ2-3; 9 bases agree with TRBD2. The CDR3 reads CASSHNIASGATQYF. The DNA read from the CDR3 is TGTGCCAGCAGCCATAACATCGCTAGCGGGGCAACG.